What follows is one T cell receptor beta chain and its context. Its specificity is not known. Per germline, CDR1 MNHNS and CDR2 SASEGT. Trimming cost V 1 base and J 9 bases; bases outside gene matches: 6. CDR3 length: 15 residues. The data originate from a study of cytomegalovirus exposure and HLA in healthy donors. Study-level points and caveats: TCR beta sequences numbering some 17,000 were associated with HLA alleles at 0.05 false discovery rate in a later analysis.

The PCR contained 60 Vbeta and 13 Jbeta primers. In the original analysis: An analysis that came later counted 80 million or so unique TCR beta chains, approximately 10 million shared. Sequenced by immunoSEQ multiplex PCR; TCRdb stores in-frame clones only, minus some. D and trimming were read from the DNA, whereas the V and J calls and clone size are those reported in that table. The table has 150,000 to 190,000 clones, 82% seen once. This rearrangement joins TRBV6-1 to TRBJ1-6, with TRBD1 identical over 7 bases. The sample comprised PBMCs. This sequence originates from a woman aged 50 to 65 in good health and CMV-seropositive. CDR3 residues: CASSEGQGVSSPLHF. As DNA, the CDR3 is TGTGCCAGCAGTGAAGGTCAGGGGGTAAGTTCACCCCTCCACTTT.